This is a list of T cell receptor beta chains from one sample in a study of cytomegalovirus exposure and HLA in healthy donors. Profiled with immunoSEQ multiplex PCR; TCRdb holds only in-frame clones, not every one. The sample records about 170,000 clones, 76% being singletons. Material for sequencing was PBMCs. These receptors came from a female donor in good health and CMV-seronegative. CDR3s include the opening cysteine and the closing phenylalanine or tryptophan. Each record gives: D gene, J gene, V gene, clone size, CDR3 DNA, CDR3 protein. D genes are given only for firm matches. Rows may omit the clone size; those that give it use once, few, many or a size class.

>NA|TRBJ1-2|TRBV7-9|NA
TGTGCCAGCAGCTTAGGATCAGGGGCTGGGGGCTACACCTTC
CASSLGSGAGGYTF
>TRBD2|TRBJ2-7|TRBV11-2|once
TGTGCCAGCAGCTTAAGTGGTAGCGGGCTTTCCTACGAGCAGTACTTC
CASSLSGSGLSYEQYF
>TRBD2|TRBJ2-1|TRBV7-6|NA
TGTGCCAGCAGCTTAAAACTAGCGGGAGGGTTAGCGGGTAATGAGCAGTTCTTC
CASSLKLAGGLAGNEQFF
>NA|TRBJ1-4|TRBV29-1|NA
TGCAGCGTTCGGGAGGATAATGAAAAACTGTTTTTT
CSVREDNEKLFF
>TRBD2|TRBJ2-1|TRBV9|NA
TGTGCCAGCAGCCTCTACGGGACTAGCGGGAGGGCCCGGTACAATGAGCAGTTCTTC
CASSLYGTSGRARYNEQFF
>TRBD1|TRBJ2-4|TRBV28|NA
TGTGCCAGCAGTTTTAGGGACAGGTCCAAAAACATTCAGTACTTC
CASSFRDRSKNIQYF
>NA|TRBJ2-2|TRBV7-7|NA
TGTGCCAGCAGCCCCTCTTACACCACCGGGGAGCTGTTTTTT
CASSPSYTTGELFF
>TRBD1|TRBJ1-3|TRBV28|NA
TGTGCCAGCAGTTCGGGACAGGGGAGCGGAAACACCATATATTTT
CASSSGQGSGNTIYF
>NA|TRBJ1-1|TRBV7-9|few
TGTGCCAGCACAGGGAGGACTGAAGCTTTCTTT
CASTGRTEAFF
>NA|TRBJ2-4|TRBV7-2|NA
TGTGCCAGCAGCCCTTCTACGGGCAAAAACATTCAGTACTTC
CASSPSTGKNIQYF
>NA|TRBJ2-3|TRBV11-1|NA
TGTGCCAGCGCGTCCACGTATAGCACAGATACGCAGTATTTT
CASASTYSTDTQYF
>TRBD1|TRBJ1-2|TRBV7-9|once
TGTGCCAGCAGCCCCTCGGGACAGGGGAACCATGGCTACACCTTC
CASSPSGQGNHGYTF
>TRBD2|TRBJ2-3|TRBV9|NA
TGTGCCAGCAGCGGAGGCGGGAGGAGAACAGATACGCAGTATTTT
CASSGGGRRTDTQYF
>NA|TRBJ1-3|TRBV7-9|NA
TGTGCCAGCAACTCCAACTCTGGAAACACCATATATTTT
CASNSNSGNTIYF
>NA|TRBJ1-5|TRBV30|NA
TGTGCCTGGAGTGTACGGGGAATGAGCAATCAGCCCCAGCATTTT
CAWSVRGMSNQPQHF
>TRBD2|TRBJ2-1|TRBV27|few
TGTGCCAGCAGACCTAGACTAGCGGACAATGAGCAGTTCTTC
CASRPRLADNEQFF
>NA|TRBJ1-5|TRBV7-2|few
TGTGCCAGCAGCTTAACAGGAGCCTATAATCAGCCCCAGCATTTT
CASSLTGAYNQPQHF
>TRBD2|TRBJ2-2|TRBV6-4|few
TGTGCCAGCAGACCAGAGGGAGGGCCGACCGGGGAGCTGTTTTTT
CASRPEGGPTGELFF
>NA|TRBJ2-7|TRBV7-9|NA
TGTGCCAGCAGTGGGACAACCTACGAGCAGTACTTC
CASSGTTYEQYF
>TRBD1|TRBJ1-2|TRBV18|NA
TGTGCCAGCTCACCAGCCGGGACAGGAAACTATGGCTACACCTTC
CASSPAGTGNYGYTF
>NA|TRBJ1-5|TRBV30|NA
TGTGCCTGGAGTGGGGGCACTCGCAATCAGCCCCAGCATTTT
CAWSGGTRNQPQHF
>TRBD1|TRBJ2-5|TRBV7-6|NA
TGTGCCAGCAGCTTAAGGGACAGAATGGTCCAGTACTTC
CASSLRDRMVQYF
>TRBD1|TRBJ2-3|TRBV27|NA
TGTGCCAGCAGTCCTAGGACAGGGAGCACAGATACGCAGTATTTT
CASSPRTGSTDTQYF
>NA|TRBJ1-6|TRBV9|NA
TGTGCCAGCAGCGAGTCTGGAGCTAATTCACCCCTCCACTTT
CASSESGANSPLHF
>TRBD2|TRBJ2-7|TRBV28|NA
TGTGCCAGCTCGGCTATTGGTAGAGCGGGAGGGCCCTTCGAGCAGTACTTC
CASSAIGRAGGPFEQYF
>NA|TRBJ2-7|TRBV5-1|NA
TGCGCCAGCAACAGGGACGGAAACCTTTACGAGCAGTACTTC
CASNRDGNLYEQYF
>NA|TRBJ2-3|TRBV6-5|NA
TGTGCCAGCAGAGAGACAGATACGCAGTATTTT
CASRETDTQYF